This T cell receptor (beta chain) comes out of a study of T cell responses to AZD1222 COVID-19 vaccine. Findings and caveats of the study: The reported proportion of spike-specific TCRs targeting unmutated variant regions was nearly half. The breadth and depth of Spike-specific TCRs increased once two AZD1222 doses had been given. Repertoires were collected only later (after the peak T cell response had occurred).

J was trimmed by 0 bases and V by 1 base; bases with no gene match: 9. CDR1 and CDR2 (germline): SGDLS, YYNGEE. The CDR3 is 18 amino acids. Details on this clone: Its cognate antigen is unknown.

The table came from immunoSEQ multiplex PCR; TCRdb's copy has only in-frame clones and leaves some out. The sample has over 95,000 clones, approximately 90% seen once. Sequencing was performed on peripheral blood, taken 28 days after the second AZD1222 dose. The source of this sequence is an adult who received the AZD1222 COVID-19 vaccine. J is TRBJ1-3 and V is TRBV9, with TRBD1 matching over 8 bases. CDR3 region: CASSVNRDRKSSGNTIYF. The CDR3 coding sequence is TGTGCCAGCAGCGTAAACCGGGACAGGAAGAGCTCTGGAAACACCATATATTTT.